Described below is a single TCR beta chain sequence and its context. Its antigen is undetermined. Sequencing was performed with immunoSEQ multiplex PCR; in TCRdb, only in-frame clones are kept and a portion is missing. This sample has fewer than 100,000 clones, with approximately 86% found just once. This sample was included in a study of T cells in localized non-small cell lung cancer. Study-wide results and caveats: Owing to sequencing of a solitary tumor region, heterogeneity cannot be discounted. In adjacent lung, a median roughly 60 of the top 100 tumor clones were found.

This specimen consisted of peripheral blood, obtained before any cancer treatment. This sequence originates from a man aged 40-75 years with stage I squamous cell lung carcinoma.

CDR3 protein: CASSLAQVAFF. The CDR3, as DNA: TGTGCCAGCAGCTTAGCGCAGGTAGCTTTCTTT. The chain links TRBV7-8 to TRBJ1-1; no definite D call. V lost 0 bases, J lost 10 bases, and 6 bases lay in between. CDR1 and CDR2 from the germline V gene are SGHVS and FQNEAQ. The CDR3 runs to 11 residues.